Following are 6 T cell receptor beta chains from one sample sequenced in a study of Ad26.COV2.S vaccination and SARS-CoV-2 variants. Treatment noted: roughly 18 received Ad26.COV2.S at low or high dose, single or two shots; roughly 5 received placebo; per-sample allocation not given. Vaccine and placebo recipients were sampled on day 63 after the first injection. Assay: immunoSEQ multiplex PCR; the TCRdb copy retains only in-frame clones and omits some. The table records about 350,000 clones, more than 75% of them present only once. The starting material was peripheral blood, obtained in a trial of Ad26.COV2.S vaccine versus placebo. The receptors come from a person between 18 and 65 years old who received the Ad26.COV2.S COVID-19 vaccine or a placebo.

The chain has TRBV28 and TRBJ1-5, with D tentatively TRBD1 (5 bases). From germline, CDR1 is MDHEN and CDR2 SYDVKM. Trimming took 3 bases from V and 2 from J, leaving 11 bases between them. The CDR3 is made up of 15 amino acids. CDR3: CASSFLGRGNQPQHF. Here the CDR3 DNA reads TGTGCCAGCAGTTTTCTAGGCAGGGGCAATCAGCCCCAGCATTTT.

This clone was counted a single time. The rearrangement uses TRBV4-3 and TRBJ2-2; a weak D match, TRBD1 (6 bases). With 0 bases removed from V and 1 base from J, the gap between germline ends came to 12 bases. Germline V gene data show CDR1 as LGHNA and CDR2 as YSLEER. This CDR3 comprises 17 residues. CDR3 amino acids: CASSQEGLQGNTGELFF. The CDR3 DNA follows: TGCGCCAGCAGCCAAGAAGGGTTACAGGGGAACACCGGGGAGCTGTTTTTT.

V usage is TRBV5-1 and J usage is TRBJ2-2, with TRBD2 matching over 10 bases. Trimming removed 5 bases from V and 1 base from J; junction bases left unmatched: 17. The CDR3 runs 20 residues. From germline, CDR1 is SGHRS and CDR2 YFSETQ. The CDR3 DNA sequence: TGCGCCAGCAGAGCCTCGTCTAGCGGGGGCCTAGACTTGAACACCGGGGAGCTGTTTTTT. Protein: CASRASSSGGLDLNTGELFF.

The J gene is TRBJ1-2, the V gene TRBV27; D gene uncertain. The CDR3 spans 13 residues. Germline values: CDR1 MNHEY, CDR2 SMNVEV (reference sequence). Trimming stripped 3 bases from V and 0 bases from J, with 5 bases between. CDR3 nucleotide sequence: TGTGCCAGCAGTTTTAGAGCTAACTATGGCTACACCTTC. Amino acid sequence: CASSFRANYGYTF.

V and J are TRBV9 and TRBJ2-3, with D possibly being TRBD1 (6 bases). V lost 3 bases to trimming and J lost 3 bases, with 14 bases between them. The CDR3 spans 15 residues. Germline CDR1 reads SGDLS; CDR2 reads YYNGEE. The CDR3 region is CASSGTGSRTDTQYF. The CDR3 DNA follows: TGTGCCAGCAGCGGTACAGGGAGTCGAACAGATACGCAGTATTTT.

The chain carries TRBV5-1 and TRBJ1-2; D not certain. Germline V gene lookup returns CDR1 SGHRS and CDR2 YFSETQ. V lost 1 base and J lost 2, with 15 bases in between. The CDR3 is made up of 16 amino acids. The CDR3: CASSLSAYQGNYGYTF. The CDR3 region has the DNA TGCGCCAGCAGCTTGTCCGCATATCAAGGGAACTATGGCTACACCTTC.